Described below is a single T cell receptor (beta chain) sequence and its context. Its binding antigen is unknown. There are no base qualities to consult, and no much larger clone falls within one base. The data belong to a study of T cell responses to AZD1222 COVID-19 vaccine (dated by TCRdb to the early 2020s). Notes on the research overall: AZD1222 recipients with second doses at about 4 weeks or about 12 weeks were pooled, because spike-specific TCR depth and breadth did not differ between schedules. A total of approximately 250 trial participants underwent TCR sequencing, of whom roughly 210 had received two doses of AZD1222 and 26 had received two doses of the MenACWY control vaccine. Enrollment into the trials was organized by age into subgroups of 18-55, 56-69 and 70-plus years, and those subgroups contained roughly 150, 30 and 60 TCR-sequenced participants, respectively. What the authors observed across the whole study: The 56-69-year group was small, and its depth increase did not reach significance, likely because of low power. Reportedly, almost half of the unique spike-specific TCRs recognized epitopes lying outside the regions that are mutated in the B.1.351 and B.1.1.7 variants. A significant rise in spike-specific TCR breadth and depth was observed after two AZD1222 doses relative to day 0 and relative to MenACWY recipients. Conclusions about previously exposed vaccinees are limited, since just five to seven AZD1222 recipients were seropositive for SARS-CoV-2 at baseline. No day 14 peak-response samples were available, so repertoires were characterized only after the peak T cell response. The whole spike protein was spanned by vaccine-associated CD4 TCRs, and dominant responses were seen in regions 160-218 and 743-854. Participants were mostly white British and included more females than males, and it was suggested by the authors that clonal diversity may have been underestimated.

The CDR3 regions of human TCRbeta chains were analyzed by immunosequencing. In the original analysis: TCRs in the repertoires were compared against a reference library of SARS-CoV-2-specific TCRs that had been generated with the MIRA antigen-specificity platform. Breadth meant the fraction of unique TCRs that were SARS-CoV-2-associated, whereas depth meant the fraction of total T cells that were SARS-CoV-2-associated. Using the MIRA data, each spike-specific TCR was mapped to the spike region that the TCR reacts to and placed in a CD4 or CD8 class. Log10-transformed breadth and depth values were compared by one-way ANOVA with Sidak's multiple comparisons tests. TCRdb provides this immuneACCESS table in a form limited to in-frame rearrangements. Some clones are lacking; in checked studies, under half of them reflect an unresolved V gene, and why the rest are absent is not known. The DNA was the basis for D and trimming; V, J and clone size are from that table. This sample comprises approximately 150,000 clones, roughly 92% of them detected only once. 1.6% of the sample is held by the ten biggest clonotypes.

Read against the paper, the sample's time point label means: baseline before first vaccination. Vaccinee samples came from UK trials COV001 and COV002, including a single-blind randomized controlled phase 2/3 trial of AZD1222 (ChAdOx1 nCoV-19) in healthy adults. Trial participant PBMC samples were collected at day 0 and day 28 after the second dose for TCRbeta chain sequencing. In the germline V gene, CDR1 corresponds to SGHTA and CDR2 to FQGTGA. The CDR3, cysteine through phenylalanine, is 20 amino acids long. The entry retains the CDR3 DNA only, 60 bases that are in frame from base 1. Clipping removes 5 bases from V and 0 bases from J, with 20 as the unmatched junction base count.

The TCR sequence derives from an adult in good health. Sequencing used peripheral blood, obtained on day 0 of AZD1222 vaccination. The sequence joins TRBV7-3 to TRBJ2-3; 7 bases in between match TRBD1. The CDR3 loop reads CASSRGPPGTGSSSTDTQYF. The nucleotides read TGTGCCAGCAGCAGGGGGCCCCCGGGAACTGGATCCTCTAGCACAGATACGCAGTATTTT.